The source of this T cell receptor beta chain is a study of blood T cell repertoires in COVID-19. Across the study: The analysed material was cDNA or gDNA that came from T cells, B-cell-depleted T cells, or PBMCs.

This CDR3 region has 16 residues. Trimming took off 2 bases at V and 1 base at J, with 14 bases between the two ends. Per germline, CDR1 MNHEY and CDR2 SVGAGI. Produced via immunoSEQ multiplex PCR; TCRdb's table is partial and in-frame only. The table includes over 75,000 clones, roughly 87% detected once. The TCR originated in an elderly woman with active COVID-19. V is TRBV6-5 and J is TRBJ1-1; D remains ambiguous. Source material: peripheral blood. The CDR3: CASSYLRLTQNTEAFF. The CDR3 nucleotides are TGTGCCAGCAGTTACCTAAGACTGACGCAGAACACTGAAGCTTTCTTT.